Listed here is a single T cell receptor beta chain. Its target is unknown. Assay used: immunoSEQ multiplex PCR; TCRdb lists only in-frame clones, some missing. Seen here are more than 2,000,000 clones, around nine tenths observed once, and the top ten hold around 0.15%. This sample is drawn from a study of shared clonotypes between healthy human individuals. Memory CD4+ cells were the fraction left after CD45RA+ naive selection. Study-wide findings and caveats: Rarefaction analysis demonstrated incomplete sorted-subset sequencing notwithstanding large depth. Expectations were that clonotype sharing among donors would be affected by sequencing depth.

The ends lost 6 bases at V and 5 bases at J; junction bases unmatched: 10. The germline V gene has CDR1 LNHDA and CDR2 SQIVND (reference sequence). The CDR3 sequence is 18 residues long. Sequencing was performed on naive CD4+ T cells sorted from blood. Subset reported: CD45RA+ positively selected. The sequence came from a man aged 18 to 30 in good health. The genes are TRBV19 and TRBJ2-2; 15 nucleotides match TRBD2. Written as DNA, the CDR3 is TGTGCCAGTAGGCGGCAATCGGGACTAGCGGGAGGAACCGGGGAGCTGTTTTTT. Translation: CASRRQSGLAGGTGELFF.